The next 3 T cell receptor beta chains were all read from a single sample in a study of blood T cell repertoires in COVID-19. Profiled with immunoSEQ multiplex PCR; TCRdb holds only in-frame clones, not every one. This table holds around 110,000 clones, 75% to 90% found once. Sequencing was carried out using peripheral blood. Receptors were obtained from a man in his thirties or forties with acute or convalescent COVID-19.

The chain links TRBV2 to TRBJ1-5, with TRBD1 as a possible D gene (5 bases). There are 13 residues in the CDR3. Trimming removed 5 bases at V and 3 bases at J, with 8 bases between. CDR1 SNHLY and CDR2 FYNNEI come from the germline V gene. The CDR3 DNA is TGTGCCAGCAGTCGGGGGTCCAATCAGCCCCAGCATTTT. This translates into CASSRGSNQPQHF.

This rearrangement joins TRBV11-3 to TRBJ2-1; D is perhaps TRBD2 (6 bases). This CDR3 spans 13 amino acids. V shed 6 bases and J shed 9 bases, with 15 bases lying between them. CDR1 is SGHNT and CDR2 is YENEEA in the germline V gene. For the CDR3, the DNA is TGTGCCAGCAGTTCCGGGGCGGGACTTGAGCAGTTCTTC. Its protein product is CASSSGAGLEQFF. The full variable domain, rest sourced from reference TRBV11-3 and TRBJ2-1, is EAGVVQSPRYKIIEKKQPVAFWCNPISGHNTLYWYLQNLGQGPELLIRYENEEAVDDSQLPKDRFSAERLKGVDSTLKIQPAELGDSAVYLCASSSGAGLEQFFGPGTRLTVL.

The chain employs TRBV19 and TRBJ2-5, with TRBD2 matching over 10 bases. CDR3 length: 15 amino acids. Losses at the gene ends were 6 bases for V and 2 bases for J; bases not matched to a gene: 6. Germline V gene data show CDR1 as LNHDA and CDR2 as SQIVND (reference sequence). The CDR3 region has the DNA TGTGCCAGTAGGCGGACTAGCGGACCTCAAGAGACCCAGTACTTC. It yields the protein CASRRTSGPQETQYF.